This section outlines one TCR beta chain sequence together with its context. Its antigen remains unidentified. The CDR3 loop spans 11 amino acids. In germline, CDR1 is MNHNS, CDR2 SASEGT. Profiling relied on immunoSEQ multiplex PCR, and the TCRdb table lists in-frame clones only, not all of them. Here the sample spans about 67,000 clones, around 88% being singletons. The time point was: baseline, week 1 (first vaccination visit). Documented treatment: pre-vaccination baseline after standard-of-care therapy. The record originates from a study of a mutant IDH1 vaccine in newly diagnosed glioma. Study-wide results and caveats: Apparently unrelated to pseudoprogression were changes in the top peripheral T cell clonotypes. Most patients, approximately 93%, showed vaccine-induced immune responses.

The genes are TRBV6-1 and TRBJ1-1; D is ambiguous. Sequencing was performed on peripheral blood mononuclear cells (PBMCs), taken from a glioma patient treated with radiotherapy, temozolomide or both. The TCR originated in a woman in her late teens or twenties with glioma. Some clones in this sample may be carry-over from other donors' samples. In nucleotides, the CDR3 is TGTGCGGGCGGGAGGAACACTGAAGCTTTCTTT. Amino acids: CAGGRNTEAFF.